Listed here are 16 T cell receptor beta chains from one sample, sequenced in a study of cytomegalovirus exposure and HLA in healthy donors. It was with 60 Vbeta and 13 Jbeta primers that the PCR ran. Assay used: immunoSEQ multiplex PCR; TCRdb lists only in-frame clones, some missing. In the table there are 95,000 to 150,000 clones, roughly three fifths of which are singletons. The sample comprised PBMCs. Receptors originate from a man aged 18 to 30 in good health and CMV-seronegative.

This clone was seen a handful of times. The rearrangement uses TRBV5-1 and TRBJ1-2; 7 bases are shared with TRBD1. Germline-derived CDR1 and CDR2 are SGHRS and YFSETQ. The CDR3 spans 14 residues. The V gene end was trimmed by 1 base and the J gene end by 6 bases; junction bases not matched to a gene: 6. The DNA of the CDR3 is TGCGCCAGCAGCTTGTGGGTGACAGGGAATGGCTACACCTTC. The encoded protein is CASSLWVTGNGYTF.

About this clone: An end of the junction does not agree with germline; a read error may underlie this. The V gene is TRBV7-9, the J gene TRBJ2-4, with D maybe TRBD1 (6 bases). Germline CDR1 reads SEHNR; CDR2 reads FQNEAQ (reference sequence). The CDR3 consists of 13 residues. This CDR3 is CSSSLRGGHIQYF. CDR3 nucleotides: TGTTCCAGCAGTTTAAGAGGGGGACACATTCAGTACTTC.

The chain links TRBV6-5 to TRBJ2-7, with D possibly being TRBD2 (5 bases). V was cut by 6 bases and J by 0 bases, with 12 bases left in between. Looked up from germline, CDR1 is MNHEY and CDR2 is SVGAGI. The CDR3 is 14 amino acids. The CDR3 reads CASRDYWSSYEQYF. Here the CDR3 DNA reads TGTGCCAGCAGAGACTACTGGAGCTCCTACGAGCAGTACTTC.

This CDR3 is CASSLESEGAGNTIYF. The CDR3 DNA sequence: TGTGCCAGCAGCTTGGAATCGGAGGGGGCAGGAAACACCATATATTTT. V is TRBV5-4 and J is TRBJ1-3; 7 bases are shared with TRBD1. This CDR3 spans 16 amino acids. Per the germline V gene, CDR1 is SGHNT and CDR2 is YYREEE (reference sequence). V dropped 0 bases and J dropped 4; count of bases not matched to a gene: 7.

The chain is built from TRBV11-2 and TRBJ2-7; 9 bases map to TRBD1. The germline V gene encodes CDR1 SGHAT and CDR2 FQNNGV. J was trimmed by 4 bases and V by 5 bases; bases with no gene match: 3. The CDR3 totals 13 residues. The chain's CDR3 is CASSRDRAYEQYF. CDR3 nucleotides: TGTGCCAGCAGCCGGGACAGGGCTTACGAGCAGTACTTC.

The J gene is TRBJ2-7, the V gene TRBV18; TRBD2 agrees at 7 bases. Trimming took 3 bases from V and 5 from J; bases not matched to a gene: 4. The CDR3 length is 13 residues. Per the germline V gene, CDR1 is KGHSH and CDR2 is LQKENI. The CDR3 sequence is CASSPTSLDEQYF. The CDR3 bases are TGTGCCAGCTCACCGACTAGCCTCGACGAGCAGTACTTC.

The chain has TRBV30 and TRBJ1-1, with D possibly matching TRBD1 (5 bases). V was clipped by 4 bases and J by 10 bases, with 10 bases between them. Germline lookup yields CDR1 GTSNPN and CDR2 SVGIG (reference sequence). The length of the CDR3 is 10 residues. The CDR3 is CAWTQGGAFF. For the CDR3, the DNA is TGTGCCTGGACTCAGGGAGGAGCTTTCTTT. Filled out from reference TRBV30 and TRBJ1-1, the complete variable domain reads SQTIHQWPATLVQPVGSPLSLECTVEGTSNPNLYWYRQAAGRGLQLLFYSVGIGQISSEVPQNLSASRPQDRQFILSSKKLLLSDSGFYLCAWTQGGAFFGQGTRLTVV.

This clone was seen more than once but under ten times. The V and J genes are TRBV16 and TRBJ2-7; possible D gene TRBD1, 5 bases. V gave up 4 bases and J gave up 6 bases, with 19 bases separating them. The CDR3 length is 15 residues. Germline V gene lookup returns CDR1 KGHSY and CDR2 FQNENV. The CDR3, as DNA: TGTGCCAGCAGCCGAAACTACCGGCAGGGTGGCGAGCAGTACTTC. This gives the protein CASSRNYRQGGEQYF.

The V call is TRBV6-6, the J call TRBJ1-1; D possibly corresponds to TRBD1 (5 bases). CDR1 is MNHNY, CDR2 SVGAGI, per germline (reference sequence). The CDR3 is made up of 15 amino acids. Trimming left V 2 bases short and J 2 bases short, with 12 bases between. CDR3 DNA: TGTGCCAGCAGTTACGGTCGGGGGGAAAACACTGAAGCTTTCTTT. Translation gives CASSYGRGENTEAFF.

The chain has TRBV7-8 and TRBJ2-1; 9 bases fit TRBD2. The CDR3 is 15 amino acids. Germline values: CDR1 SGHVS, CDR2 FQNEAQ. V lost 5 bases, J lost 3 bases, and 5 bases stayed unmatched. The DNA for the CDR3 is TGTGCCAGCAGCCACGATAGCGGGGGCTACAATGAGCAGTTCTTC. Encoded protein: CASSHDSGGYNEQFF.

The chain recombines TRBV5-3 with TRBJ1-5; 7 nucleotides line up with TRBD1. TRBV5-3 is classed as an ORF, of uncertain function. The CDR3 is 20 amino acids. The J segment lost 4 bases and the V segment lost 4 bases, leaving 23 bases of the junction unmatched. The CDR3 DNA follows: TGTGCCAGAAGCCCCCCAGTCAGCCAGACAGGGCGGTGGGGAAATCAGCCCCAGCATTTT. It translates to CARSPPVSQTGRWGNQPQHF.

This clone occurred a few times. The rearrangement uses TRBV6-5 and TRBJ2-5; 7 nucleotides align to TRBD1. The CDR3 totals 15 residues. Germline V gives CDR1 MNHEY, CDR2 SVGAGI. V gave up 2 bases and J gave up 1 base; unmatched junction bases: 4. In DNA, the CDR3 is TGTGCCAGCAGTTACGAGACAGGGTTCCAAGAGACCCAGTACTTC. Protein product: CASSYETGFQETQYF.

The rearrangement joins TRBV6-5 to TRBJ2-4, with 8 positions matching TRBD1. The trim removed 6 bases at V and 0 bases at J, leaving 1 base unmatched. The CDR3 runs 14 residues. CDR1 and CDR2 from the germline V gene are MNHEY and SVGAGI. CDR3 sequence: CASSQGAAKNIQYF. The CDR3 nucleotides read TGTGCCAGCAGCCAGGGGGCAGCCAAAAACATTCAGTACTTC.

This chain joins TRBV15 and TRBJ2-7; 10 nucleotides agree with TRBD2. This CDR3 is built from 16 residues. CDR1 is LNHNV and CDR2 is YYDKDF in the germline V gene (reference sequence). V gave up 0 bases and J gave up 7 bases; unmatched junction bases: 9. This CDR3 reads CATSRDVSGRAEEQYF. In DNA form, the CDR3 reads TGTGCCACCAGCAGAGACGTCAGCGGGAGGGCCGAGGAGCAGTACTTC.

The rearrangement joins TRBV28 to TRBJ2-3; no reliable D call. Germline assignment: CDR1 MDHEN and CDR2 SYDVKM. V was shortened by 3 bases and J by 0 bases, with 4 bases between the two germline ends. The CDR3 runs to 13 residues. CDR3 region: CASSFPSTDTQYF. The CDR3 DNA is TGTGCCAGCAGTTTTCCTAGCACAGATACGCAGTATTTT.

The gene calls are TRBV4-2 and TRBJ1-6; D may be TRBD1 (6 bases). The germline V gene encodes CDR1 LGHNA and CDR2 YNFKEQ. V shed 0 bases and J shed 10 bases, with 13 bases lying between them. CDR3 length: 15 residues. The CDR3 bases are TGTGCCAGCAGCCAAGATGGCAGGGGAAACTCACCCCTCCACTTT. Amino acids: CASSQDGRGNSPLHF.